This is a list of T cell receptor beta chains from one sample in a study of T cell responses to AZD1222 COVID-19 vaccine. TCRdb's copy holds only in-frame clones and misses some; the assay was immunoSEQ multiplex PCR. The sample includes 100,000 to 150,000 clones, more than 75% seen only once; the top ten take approximately 3.4%. The sample consisted of peripheral blood, taken 28 days after the second AZD1222 dose. The receptors stem from an adult who received the AZD1222 COVID-19 vaccine. Each CDR3 is given with its conserved first and last residue.

CDR3	J	V
CASSQGVGIVNEKLFF	TRBJ1-4	TRBV3-1/TRBV3-2
CASSQDLEFYEQYF	TRBJ2-7	TRBV4-3
CASSVLTGGTEAFF	TRBJ1-1	TRBV9
CASSFRGSGANVLTF	TRBJ2-6	TRBV6-2/TRBV6-3
CAIQNRQGPGAFF	TRBJ1-1	TRBV10-3
CASSQTSHSGNTIYF	TRBJ1-3	TRBV10-2
CAWSRDLGEQPQHF	TRBJ1-5	TRBV30
CASSRVKVGSNGYTF	TRBJ1-2	TRBV21-1
CASSFTGGVSTGNTIYF	TRBJ1-3	TRBV7-2
CASVSSGGSETQYF	TRBJ2-3	TRBV7-3
CASSLTRTGLSTDTQYF	TRBJ2-3	TRBV7-9
CSGTLAYEQYF	TRBJ2-7	TRBV29-1
CSVGRVGSTDTQYF	TRBJ2-3	TRBV29-1
CASSAGQGNTEAFF	TRBJ1-1	TRBV25-1
CAISRTENKGYTF	TRBJ1-2	TRBV10-3
CASSAQGAPNEKLFF	TRBJ1-4	TRBV6-4
CASSLGGGPGNTIYF	TRBJ1-3	TRBV27
CASSVAGTNTDTQYF	TRBJ2-3	TRBV9
CATSTGGNQPQHF	TRBJ1-5	TRBV27
CASIPRPGVNYEQYF	TRBJ2-7	TRBV5-4
CASSYSPTEAFF	TRBJ1-1	TRBV6-5
CASRPAGRNTGELFF	TRBJ2-2	TRBV11-2
CASSATGQGAAQHF	TRBJ1-5	TRBV7-9
CASSVVTGAYGYTF	TRBJ1-2	TRBV2
CASSQDGRERDPGEFF	TRBJ2-1	TRBV4-3